This passage covers 16 T cell receptor beta chains from one sample sequenced in a study of blood T cell repertoires in COVID-19 (dated by TCRdb to the early 2020s). Library prep was done by the immunoSEQ multiplex PCR assay. TCRdb took this table from immuneACCESS and kept in-frame rearrangements with V and J called. Such tables lack part of the clones; where checked against another copy, unresolved V genes explain under half of the gap, and the rest is unexplained. The sample yields 240,000 or so clones; roughly four fifths were counted once. Around 9.9% of the sample comes from the top ten. The sample was peripheral blood. The receptors were sampled from an elderly woman with acute or convalescent COVID-19.

V and J are TRBV28 and TRBJ1-2; 7 bases map to TRBD1. V was pared by 4 bases and J by 6 bases, with 11 bases of the junction left unmatched. This CDR3 has 15 amino acids. Germline V gene data show CDR1 as MDHEN and CDR2 as SYDVKM. In DNA, the CDR3 is TGTGCCAGCAGTTCCGCCGGGACAGTACCCCATGGCTACACCTTC. As protein: CASSSAGTVPHGYTF.

The J gene is TRBJ1-2, the V gene TRBV13; no definite D call. This CDR3 spans 14 amino acids. The germline V and J ends were trimmed by 6 bases and 0 bases, with 11 bases remaining between them. CDR1 and CDR2 (germline): PRHDT, FYEKMQ (reference sequence). The CDR3 region has the DNA TGTGCCAGCAGACGAACGGGAGCTAACTATGGCTACACCTTC. Its protein is CASRRTGANYGYTF.

The chain couples TRBV5-5 to TRBJ1-6; D gene ambiguous. There are 13 residues in the CDR3. The V gene's germline CDR1 is SGHKS and CDR2 YYEKEE (reference sequence). Trimming removed 3 bases at V and 9 bases at J, with 10 bases between. The CDR3 protein is CASSSSSVSPLHF. The CDR3 bases are TGTGCCAGCAGCTCAAGCTCCGTTTCACCCCTCCACTTT. Drawing the rest from reference TRBV5-5 and TRBJ1-6, the complete variable domain is DAGVTQSPTHLIKTRGQQVTLRCSPISGHKSVSWYQQVLGQGPQFIFQYYEKEERGRGNFPDRFSARQFPNYSSELNVNALLLGDSALYLCASSSSSVSPLHFGNGTRLTVT.

This clone was seen a handful of times. The CDR3 nucleotides are TGTGCCAGCAGTTCCCGGGACAGGGCGAGTACTGAAGCTTTCTTT. Encoded protein: CASSSRDRASTEAFF. The chain employs TRBV6-6 and TRBJ1-1; 9 bases map to TRBD1. Germline values: CDR1 MNHNY, CDR2 SVGAGI (reference sequence). V shed 4 bases, J shed 5 bases, and the junction held 8 bases outside the gene matches. This CDR3 is 15 amino acids long.

V gene TRBV19 combines with J gene TRBJ2-5; 7 bases fit TRBD2. CDR3 length equals 15 residues. Losses at the gene ends were 5 bases for V and 2 bases for J; bases not matched to a gene: 8. The germline CDR1 and CDR2 sequences are LNHDA and SQIVND (reference sequence). The DNA for the CDR3 is TGTGCCAGTAGTCTGAGTCGGACTAGTCAAGAGACCCAGTACTTC. It codes for CASSLSRTSQETQYF.

V and J are TRBV3-1 (or the pseudogene TRBV3-2) and TRBJ1-4; D possibly corresponds to TRBD1 (5 bases). The CDR3 runs 15 residues. Germline values: CDR1 LGHDT, CDR2 YNNKEL (reference sequence). Trimming stripped 2 bases from V and 4 bases from J, with 11 bases between. The CDR3 protein is CASSQYRQNNEKLFF. In DNA, the CDR3 is TGTGCCAGCAGCCAATACCGACAGAATAATGAAAAACTGTTTTTT.

The chain has TRBV10-3 and TRBJ2-3; TRBD1 agrees at 7 bases. CDR1 and CDR2 from the germline V gene are ENHRY and SYGVKD. The CDR3 runs 18 residues. The V and J ends lost 0 bases and 1 base, in that order; junction bases with no gene match: 10. The CDR3 DNA follows: TGTGCCATCAGTGAGTCGAGTCGGTTAGGGGGCGGCACAGATACGCAGTATTTT. It specifies CAISESSRLGGGTDTQYF.

This clone was counted a single time. The chain carries TRBV28 and TRBJ1-3; D is ambiguous. The germline V and J ends were trimmed by 7 bases and 2 bases, with 12 bases remaining between them. Germline values: CDR1 MDHEN, CDR2 SYDVKM. The CDR3 spans 14 residues. CDR3 in DNA: TGTGCCAGCACTCCTTTGGCCCCTGGAAACACCATATATTTT. The encoded protein is CASTPLAPGNTIYF.

This clone has only one observation. This chain connects TRBV19 to TRBJ1-2, with TRBD1 matching 9 bases. Germline-derived CDR1 and CDR2 are LNHDA and SQIVND (reference sequence). V shed 4 bases, J shed 5 bases, and the junction held 5 bases outside the gene matches. The CDR3 is 14 amino acids. CDR3 DNA: TGTGCCAGTAGTACACCCGGGACAGGGTATGGCTACACCTTC. It translates to CASSTPGTGYGYTF.

The chain is built from TRBV7-8 and TRBJ1-6; 9 nucleotides line up with TRBD1. V was clipped by 5 bases and J by 9 bases; unmatched bases: 8. CDR1 is SGHVS and CDR2 is FQNEAQ in the germline V gene. The CDR3 runs 15 residues. The CDR3 loop is CASSQLRQGGSPLHF. CDR3 sequence (DNA): TGTGCCAGCAGCCAACTTCGACAGGGGGGTTCACCCCTCCACTTT.

The rearrangement joins TRBV19 to TRBJ1-5, with TRBD1 as a possible D gene (6 bases). CDR1 and CDR2 (germline): LNHDA, SQIVND (reference sequence). The CDR3 spans 14 residues. V was cut by 5 bases and J by 0 bases, with 8 bases left in between. CDR3 region: CASSPGASNQPQHF. The CDR3 region has the DNA TGTGCCAGTAGTCCAGGGGCTAGCAATCAGCCCCAGCATTTT.

The V and J genes are TRBV6-5 and TRBJ2-3, with a tentative D call TRBD2 (5 bases). CDR1 and CDR2 from the germline V gene are MNHEY and SVGAGI. The CDR3 consists of 14 residues. Between the trimmed V and J ends, which lost 8 bases and 1 base, there was a span of 13 bases. This CDR3 is CASCRRSGTDTQYF. The DNA for the CDR3 is TGTGCCAGCTGTAGGAGGTCTGGCACAGATACGCAGTATTTT.

This clone was picked up one time. This chain links TRBV7-9 with TRBJ1-2; 7 bases match TRBD1. The CDR3 covers 17 residues. The ends lost 5 bases at V and 5 bases at J; junction bases unmatched: 17. Germline V gene data show CDR1 as SEHNR and CDR2 as FQNEAQ (reference sequence). CDR3 amino acids: CASSPNDPPGQRYGYTF. The CDR3 DNA reads as TGTGCCAGCAGCCCCAACGACCCCCCGGGACAGCGGTATGGCTACACCTTC.

The chain is built from TRBV6-4 and TRBJ2-4; D possibly corresponds to TRBD1 (5 bases). V shed 1 base and J shed 0 bases, with 13 bases lying between them. In germline, CDR1 is MRHNA, CDR2 SNTAGT. This CDR3 spans 17 amino acids. This CDR3 reads CASSDLRQKLAKNIQYF. In DNA form, the CDR3 reads TGTGCCAGCAGTGACTTACGACAGAAACTAGCCAAAAACATTCAGTACTTC.

This clone was detected a few times. The V call is TRBV7-2, the J call TRBJ2-5; 10 nucleotides align to TRBD2. This CDR3 is built from 16 residues. The J segment lost 3 bases and the V segment lost 2 bases, leaving 6 bases of the junction unmatched. The germline V gene encodes CDR1 SGHTA and CDR2 FQGNSA. The CDR3: CASSLRVAGGEETQYF. The CDR3 DNA reads TGTGCCAGCAGCTTACGAGTAGCGGGGGGTGAAGAGACCCAGTACTTC.

This clone was counted only a few times. CDR3 sequence: CAIRGTANSPLHF. The CDR3 DNA follows: TGTGCCATCAGGGGGACAGCTAATTCACCCCTCCACTTT. The chain joins TRBV10-3 to TRBJ1-6, with 7 positions matching TRBD1. Trimming at V came to 6 bases and at J to 6 bases, leaving 2 bases not matched to a gene. The CDR3 covers 13 residues. The germline gives CDR1 ENHRY, CDR2 SYGVKD.